The rows below give T cell receptor beta chains drawn from one sample of a study of T cells after yellow fever vaccination. Using its own MiXCR run on the 5' RACE reads, TCRdb lists one record per CDR3 protein. Of 150,000 to 200,000 distinct CDR3 sequences in the sample, 7% to 10% were seen once. The sequencing used CD8+ T cells sorted from PBMCs, collected 45 days after the yellow fever booster vaccination. These receptor sequences come from a man aged 18 to 29 who received the YFV17D yellow fever vaccine. Both conserved end residues are part of each CDR3. The D gene is left open where the match is weak. Not every row has a clone size; where given, it reads once, few, many or a size class.

size: many
V: TRBV6-1
J: TRBJ2-1
D: .
CDR3: CASSTRWGSYQFF
DNA: TGTGCCAGCAGTACCCGATGGGGGAGTTACCAGTTCTTC

size: few
V: TRBV7-8
J: TRBJ2-2
D: .
CDR3: CASSLKRSNTGELFF
DNA: TGTGCCAGCAGCTTGAAGCGCAGTAATACCGGGGAGCTGTTTTTT

size: few
V: TRBV11-2
J: TRBJ2-5
D: TRBD2
CDR3: CASSLLPSGGGETQYF
DNA: TGTGCCAGCAGCTTACTGCCCAGCGGGGGGGGAGAGACCCAGTACTTC

size: .
V: TRBV10-3
J: TRBJ2-2
D: .
CDR3: CAISDSLTGELFF
DNA: TGTGCCATCAGTGATTCCCTCACCGGGGAGCTGTTTTTT

size: few
V: TRBV6-2/TRBV6-3
J: TRBJ2-2
D: .
CDR3: CASSYSGRNTGELFF
DNA: TGTGCCAGCAGTTACTCGGGCAGGAACACCGGGGAGCTGTTTTTT

size: few
V: TRBV12-3/TRBV12-4
J: TRBJ2-7
D: TRBD1
CDR3: CASSSPLGQGGTPYEQYF
DNA: TGTGCCAGCAGCTCCCCCCTTGGACAGGGTGGGACCCCCTACGAGCAGTACTTC

size: few
V: TRBV24-1
J: TRBJ2-1
D: .
CDR3: CATSDLGNEQFF
DNA: TGTGCCACCAGTGATTTGGGGAATGAGCAGTTCTTC

size: .
V: TRBV6-5
J: TRBJ2-3
D: TRBD2
CDR3: CASSPRLAGHRRSEDTQYF
DNA: TGTGCCAGCAGCCCACGACTAGCGGGGCACAGAAGATCGGAAGATACGCAGTATTTT

size: few
V: TRBV4-1
J: TRBJ2-3
D: TRBD2
CDR3: CASSQAPRGADTQYF
DNA: TGCGCCAGCAGCCAAGCCCCGCGGGGGGCAGATACGCAGTATTTT

size: few
V: TRBV11-2
J: TRBJ2-1
D: .
CDR3: CASSLGSGPYNEQFF
DNA: TGTGCCAGCAGCTTAGGATCTGGGCCCTACAATGAGCAGTTCTTC

size: .
V: TRBV5-6
J: TRBJ2-3
D: .
CDR3: CASSSDRDPSGPDTQYF
DNA: TGTGCCAGCAGCTCTGACCGGGACCCCTCGGGCCCAGATACGCAGTATTTT

size: few
V: TRBV5-4
J: TRBJ2-1
D: TRBD2
CDR3: CAILSGADNEQFF
DNA: TGTGCCATCCTTAGCGGGGCAGACAATGAGCAGTTCTTC

size: .
V: TRBV12-5
J: TRBJ2-5
D: .
CDR3: CASGAGQQETQYF
DNA: TGTGCTAGTGGGGCGGGACAGCAAGAGACCCAGTACTTC

size: few
V: TRBV10-3
J: TRBJ2-1
D: .
CDR3: CAISEGLSYNEQFF
DNA: TGTGCCATCAGCGAGGGACTCTCCTACAATGAGCAGTTCTTC

size: many
V: TRBV7-9
J: TRBJ2-7
D: TRBD2
CDR3: CASSPVAGGFYEQYF
DNA: TGTGCCAGCAGCCCAGTAGCGGGGGGATTTTACGAGCAGTACTTC

size: few
V: TRBV27
J: TRBJ2-7
D: .
CDR3: CASSLGYSYEQYF
DNA: TGTGCCAGCAGTTTGGGATACTCCTACGAGCAGTACTTC

size: .
V: TRBV27
J: TRBJ2-1
D: TRBD1
CDR3: CASSPGWTGGREQFF
DNA: TGTGCCAGCAGTCCGGGCTGGACAGGGGGCCGAGAGCAGTTCTTC

size: .
V: TRBV2
J: TRBJ2-3
D: .
CDR3: CASSWDSATDTQYF
DNA: TGTGCCAGCAGTTGGGACTCAGCCACAGATACGCAGTATTTT

size: few
V: TRBV5-5
J: TRBJ1-5
D: .
CDR3: CASSWEGWQPQHF
DNA: TGTGCCAGCAGTTGGGAAGGGTGGCAGCCCCAGCATTTT

size: .
V: TRBV7-9
J: TRBJ2-3
D: .
CDR3: CASSPRDARPDTQYF
DNA: TGTGCCAGCAGCCCGCGGGACGCGAGACCAGATACGCAGTATTTT

size: few
V: TRBV19
J: TRBJ1-5
D: .
CDR3: CASMAGRGQPQHF
DNA: TGTGCCAGTATGGCGGGCAGGGGCCAGCCCCAGCATTTT

size: .
V: TRBV4-3
J: TRBJ1-1
D: .
CDR3: CASSQERQLPTEAFF
DNA: TGCGCCAGCAGCCAAGAGAGACAGTTACCCACTGAAGCTTTCTTT

size: many
V: TRBV18
J: TRBJ2-3
D: TRBD2
CDR3: CASSPADGSGDPDTQYF
DNA: TGTGCCAGCTCACCCGCGGACGGTAGCGGGGACCCAGATACGCAGTATTTT

size: many
V: TRBV9
J: TRBJ2-6
D: .
CDR3: CASSVVGGPGGANVLTF
DNA: TGTGCCAGCAGCGTAGTGGGGGGTCCGGGAGGGGCCAACGTCCTGACTTTC

size: .
V: TRBV30
J: TRBJ2-1
D: TRBD1
CDR3: CAWSGGQGFNEQFF
DNA: TGTGCCTGGAGTGGAGGACAGGGGTTTAATGAGCAGTTCTTC

size: .
V: TRBV12-3/TRBV12-4
J: TRBJ1-6
D: .
CDR3: CASRRRKGPNNSPLHF
DNA: TGTGCCAGCAGGCGTAGGAAAGGTCCAAATAATTCACCCCTCCACTTT

size: .
V: TRBV6-2/TRBV6-3
J: TRBJ2-7
D: TRBD1
CDR3: CASSYSRQGGQEQYF
DNA: TGTGCCAGCAGTTACTCCAGACAGGGGGGGCAAGAGCAGTACTTC

size: few
V: TRBV5-1
J: TRBJ1-5
D: .
CDR3: CASSLAWPQHF
DNA: TGCGCCAGCAGCTTGGCCTGGCCCCAGCATTTT

size: .
V: TRBV7-6
J: TRBJ1-1
D: .
CDR3: CASSQDGTEAFF
DNA: TGTGCCAGCAGCCAGGACGGGACTGAAGCTTTCTTT

size: .
V: TRBV24-1
J: TRBJ2-1
D: .
CDR3: CATSTGTLEFF
DNA: TGTGCCACGAGCACCGGGACACTAGAGTTCTTC

size: many
V: TRBV30
J: TRBJ1-1
D: .
CDR3: CAWSEAALSEAFF
DNA: TGTGCCTGGAGTGAGGCGGCTCTGAGTGAAGCTTTCTTT

size: few
V: TRBV12-3/TRBV12-4
J: TRBJ1-1
D: TRBD1
CDR3: CASRTGTTMNTEAFF
DNA: TGTGCCAGCAGGACAGGGACTACTATGAACACTGAAGCTTTCTTT

size: few
V: TRBV6-2/TRBV6-3
J: TRBJ2-2
D: .
CDR3: CASSPDDRGGELFF
DNA: TGTGCCAGCAGCCCCGACGACAGAGGCGGGGAGCTGTTTTTT

size: few
V: TRBV20-1
J: TRBJ1-2
D: TRBD1
CDR3: CSAVGQEEFYGYTF
DNA: TGCAGTGCCGTGGGACAGGAGGAGTTCTATGGCTACACCTTC

size: few
V: TRBV27
J: TRBJ2-1
D: .
CDR3: CASSLGGARNEQFF
DNA: TGTGCCAGCAGTTTGGGGGGTGCCCGGAATGAGCAGTTCTTC

size: few
V: TRBV7-2
J: TRBJ2-3
D: .
CDR3: CASSLADFPGTDTQYF
DNA: TGTGCCAGCAGCTTAGCGGATTTTCCAGGCACAGATACGCAGTATTTT

size: few
V: TRBV27
J: TRBJ2-3
D: TRBD2
CDR3: CASSITSGGARDTQYF
DNA: TGTGCCAGCAGTATCACTAGCGGGGGGGCCAGAGATACGCAGTATTTT

size: few
V: TRBV4-3
J: TRBJ2-5
D: .
CDR3: CASSQGTGLGGETQYF
DNA: TGCGCCAGCAGCCAAGGGACAGGCCTCGGGGGGGAGACCCAGTACTTC

size: .
V: TRBV11-2
J: TRBJ1-2
D: .
CDR3: CASSLLAGGGNGYTF
DNA: TGTGCCAGCAGCTTACTGGCAGGCGGTGGAAATGGCTACACCTTC

size: .
V: TRBV20-1
J: TRBJ2-7
D: .
CDR3: CSAIFRVGYSYEQYF
DNA: TGCAGTGCTATTTTTAGAGTCGGCTACTCCTACGAGCAGTACTTC

size: few
V: TRBV13
J: TRBJ2-2
D: .
CDR3: CASSLGGTNTGELFF
DNA: TGTGCCAGCAGCTTAGGGGGCACGAACACCGGGGAGCTGTTTTTT

size: many
V: TRBV7-9
J: TRBJ2-1
D: .
CDR3: CASRQTGGHNNEQFF
DNA: TGTGCCAGCAGGCAAACGGGGGGCCATAACAATGAGCAGTTCTTC

size: few
V: TRBV7-9
J: TRBJ2-3
D: TRBD1
CDR3: CASTLTQGAGDTQYF
DNA: TGTGCCAGCACACTTACACAGGGGGCCGGGGATACGCAGTATTTT

size: many
V: TRBV5-1
J: TRBJ1-1
D: TRBD1
CDR3: CASRLRDREFGPEAFF
DNA: TGCGCCAGCCGCCTCCGGGACAGGGAGTTTGGGCCTGAAGCTTTCTTT

size: few
V: TRBV4-3
J: TRBJ1-5
D: TRBD1
CDR3: CASSQDGTGSQPQHF
DNA: TGCGCCAGCAGCCAAGATGGGACAGGGAGTCAGCCCCAGCATTTT

size: .
V: TRBV16
J: TRBJ1-5
D: .
CDR3: CASSQDQRDQPQHF
DNA: TGTGCCAGCAGCCAGGACCAAAGGGATCAGCCCCAGCATTTT

size: .
V: TRBV12-3/TRBV12-4
J: TRBJ1-2
D: TRBD1
CDR3: CAGGTATSGGYTF
DNA: TGTGCCGGCGGGACAGCCACGTCTGGTGGCTACACCTTC